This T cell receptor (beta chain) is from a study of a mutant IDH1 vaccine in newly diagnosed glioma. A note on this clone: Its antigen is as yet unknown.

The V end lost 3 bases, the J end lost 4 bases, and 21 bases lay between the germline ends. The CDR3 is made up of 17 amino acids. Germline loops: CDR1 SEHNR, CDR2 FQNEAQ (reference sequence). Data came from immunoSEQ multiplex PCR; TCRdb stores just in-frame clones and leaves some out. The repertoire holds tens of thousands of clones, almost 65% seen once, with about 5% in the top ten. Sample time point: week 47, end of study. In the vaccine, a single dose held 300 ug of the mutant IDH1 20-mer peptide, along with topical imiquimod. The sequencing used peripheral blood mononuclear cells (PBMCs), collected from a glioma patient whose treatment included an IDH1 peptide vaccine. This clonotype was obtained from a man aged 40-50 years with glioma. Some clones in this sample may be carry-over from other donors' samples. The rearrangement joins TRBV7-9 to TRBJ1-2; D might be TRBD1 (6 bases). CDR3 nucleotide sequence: TGTGCCAGCAGCTTCGAAAAGGGACAATCCCTCCCCTATGGCTACACCTTC. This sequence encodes CASSFEKGQSLPYGYTF.